The next 9 T cell receptor beta chains were all read from a single sample in a study of T cell changes during pregnancy in multiple sclerosis. The method was immunoSEQ multiplex PCR; TCRdb's version includes in-frame clones alone and lacks a portion of them. This table holds roughly 74,000 clones, around nine tenths found once. This material consisted of peripheral blood, taken before pregnancy. The receptor source for this set is a female donor with multiple sclerosis, enrolled in a pregnancy study.

The chain uses TRBV15 and TRBJ2-1; 8 bases agree with TRBD2. Germline CDR1 LNHNV, CDR2 YYDKDF (reference sequence). J lost 10 bases, V lost 8 bases, and 16 bases had no gene match. The CDR3 runs to 15 residues. Here the CDR3 reads CATSWLSAGAREQFF. The DNA of the CDR3 is TGTGCCACCTCGTGGTTGTCAGCGGGAGCGAGGGAGCAGTTCTTC. Combining the CDR3 with reference TRBV15 and TRBJ2-1 gives the whole variable domain DAMVIQNPRYQVTQFGKPVTLSCSQTLNHNVMYWYQQKSSQAPKLLFHYYDKDFNNEADTPDNFQSRRPNTSFCFLDIRSPGLGDTAMYLCATSWLSAGAREQFFGPGTRLTVL.

The V gene is TRBV12-5, the J gene TRBJ1-4; 9 bases map to TRBD1. CDR3 size: 19 residues. The germline V gene has CDR1 LGHNT and CDR2 FRNRAP. V shed 3 bases and J 7 bases; nucleotides not matched to a gene: 18. In DNA form, the CDR3 reads TGTGCTAGTGGTTTCTCCGGGACAGGGCAAATTCGTCACGGTGAAAAACTGTTTTTT. Translating gives CASGFSGTGQIRHGEKLFF.

V gene TRBV30 combines with J gene TRBJ2-1; possibly TRBD1 for D (6 bases). CDR3 size: 12 residues. The V end was cut by 2 bases, the J end by 8 bases, with 10 bases between. Looked up from germline, CDR1 is GTSNPN and CDR2 is SVGIG (reference sequence). Here the CDR3 DNA reads TGTGCCTGGAGTCCGGGACAACATGAGCAGTTCTTC. This gives the protein CAWSPGQHEQFF.

The rearrangement joins TRBV7-9 to TRBJ2-1, with D possibly being TRBD2 (6 bases). The CDR3 extends over 16 amino acids. Between the trimmed V and J ends, which lost 8 bases and 0 bases, there was a span of 17 bases. CDR1 SEHNR and CDR2 FQNEAQ come from the germline V gene (reference sequence). This chain's CDR3 is CASGISGPSSYNEQFF. The DNA of the CDR3 is TGTGCCAGCGGTATTAGCGGCCCCAGCTCCTACAATGAGCAGTTCTTC.

The chain is built from TRBV4-2 and TRBJ1-3; no firm D call. Germline CDR1 LGHNA, CDR2 YNFKEQ. CDR3 length: 16 amino acids. V dropped 3 bases and J dropped 3 bases, with 15 bases sitting between them. The CDR3 sequence is CASSQVNLGSGNTIYF. In DNA form, the CDR3 reads TGTGCCAGCAGCCAGGTGAACTTGGGCAGTGGAAACACCATATATTTT.

This clone is a singleton in its sample. The chain uses TRBV30 and TRBJ2-7; D uncertain. The germline V gene encodes CDR1 GTSNPN and CDR2 SVGIG (reference sequence). Trimming shortened V by 1 base and J by 3 bases, and 4 bases separated the two germline ends. This CDR3 contains 11 residues. In DNA, the CDR3 is TGTGCCTGGAGTGCAGTCTACGAGCAGTACTTC. The encoded protein is CAWSAVYEQYF.

This chain links TRBV7-9 with TRBJ2-7; tentatively, D is TRBD1 (6 bases). Germline CDR1 SEHNR, CDR2 FQNEAQ (reference sequence). Trimming shortened V by 3 bases and J by 2 bases, and 14 bases separated the two germline ends. This CDR3 is built from 15 residues. The DNA of the CDR3 is TGTGCCAGCAGCTTTGCAGGGGCCCCCACCTACGAGCAGTACTTC. As protein: CASSFAGAPTYEQYF.

V gene TRBV27 combines with J gene TRBJ2-1, with D possibly matching TRBD2 (6 bases). V shed 7 bases and J shed 9 bases, with 16 bases lying between them. Per germline, CDR1 MNHEY and CDR2 SMNVEV (reference sequence). The CDR3 covers 13 residues. DNA for the CDR3: TGTGCCAGCAAGATCGGAGGGCTAAGTGAGCAGTTCTTC. Protein: CASKIGGLSEQFF.

The gene calls are TRBV18 and TRBJ2-6, with TRBD1 identical over 9 bases. This CDR3 contains 17 residues. V shed 6 bases, J shed 2 bases, and the junction held 8 bases outside the gene matches. Germline-derived CDR1 and CDR2 are KGHSH and LQKENI. CDR3 bases: TGTGCCAGCTCGCCGGGACAGGGTTCCCCTGGGGCCAACGTCCTGACTTTC. This gives the protein CASSPGQGSPGANVLTF.